This T cell receptor (beta chain) comes out of a study of cytomegalovirus exposure and HLA in healthy donors. Germline CDR1 SGDLS, CDR2 YYNGEE. This CDR3 spans 15 amino acids. Germline trimming cut 0 bases from V and 7 bases from J; bases unmatched to any gene: 6. 13 Jbeta primers and 60 Vbeta primers were used for the PCR. Only in-frame clones appear in the TCRdb table, and some are missing; sequencing was by immunoSEQ multiplex PCR. The sample records roughly 200,000 clones, approximately 82% being singletons. To note about this clone: Its specificity is not known.

Study-wide results and caveats: Three chains linked to CMV were shown in vitro to be specific for CMV antigens. When analyzed later, a missense DCLRE1C variant was found to be linked to TCR beta V- and J-gene trimming. More clonal expansion characterized HLA-associated TCR beta chains than equally common others in a later analysis.

When sampled, the donors appeared nominally healthy, though they likely had unrecorded immune exposures. The rearrangement links TRBV9 to TRBJ2-1; 8 bases are shared with TRBD2. This sequence originates from a woman aged 40-49 years in good health and CMV-seronegative. The sample consisted of PBMCs. CDR3: CASSVDGGAHNEQFF. The CDR3, as DNA: TGTGCCAGCAGCGTAGACGGGGGGGCCCATAATGAGCAGTTCTTC.